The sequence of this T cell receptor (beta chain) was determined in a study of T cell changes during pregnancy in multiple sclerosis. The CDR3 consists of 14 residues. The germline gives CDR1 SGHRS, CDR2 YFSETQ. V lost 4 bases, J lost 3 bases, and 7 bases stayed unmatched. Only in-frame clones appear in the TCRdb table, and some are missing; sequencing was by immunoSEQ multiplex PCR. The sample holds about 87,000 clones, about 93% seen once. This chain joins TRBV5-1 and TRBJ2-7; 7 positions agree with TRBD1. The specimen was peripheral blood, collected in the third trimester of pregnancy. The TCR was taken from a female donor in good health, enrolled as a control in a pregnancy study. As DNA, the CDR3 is TGCGCCAGCAGCGCCGGACAGGAGATCTACGAGCAGTACTTC. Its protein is CASSAGQEIYEQYF. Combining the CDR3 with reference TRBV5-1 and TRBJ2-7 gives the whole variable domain KAGVTQTPRYLIKTRGQQVTLSCSPISGHRSVSWYQQTPGQGLQFLFEYFSETQRNKGNFPGRFSGRQFSNSRSEMNVSTLELGDSALYLCASSAGQEIYEQYFGPGTRLTVT.